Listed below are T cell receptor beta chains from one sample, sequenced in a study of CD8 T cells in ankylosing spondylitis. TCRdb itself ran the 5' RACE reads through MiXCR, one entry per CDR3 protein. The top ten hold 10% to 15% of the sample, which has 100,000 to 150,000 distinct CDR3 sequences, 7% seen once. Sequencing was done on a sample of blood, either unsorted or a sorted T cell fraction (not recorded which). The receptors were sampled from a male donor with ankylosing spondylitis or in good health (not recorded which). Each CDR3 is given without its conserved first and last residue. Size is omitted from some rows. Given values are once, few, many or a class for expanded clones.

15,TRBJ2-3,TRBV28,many,ASSPEGTSASTDTQY
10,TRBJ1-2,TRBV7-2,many,ASSLVGGGYT
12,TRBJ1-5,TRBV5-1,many,ASSLEGADQPQH
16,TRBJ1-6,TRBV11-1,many,ASSDGTGGSVVNSPLH
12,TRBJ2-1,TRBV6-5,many,ASSYGGNYNEQF
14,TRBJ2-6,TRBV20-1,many,SAPTPDSSGANVLT
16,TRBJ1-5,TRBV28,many,ASSLIEGGISGNQPQH
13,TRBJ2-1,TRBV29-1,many,SVEGREDLVNEQF
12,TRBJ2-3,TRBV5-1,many,ASRLAGVTDTQY
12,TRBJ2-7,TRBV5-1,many,ASSLSQVDYEQY
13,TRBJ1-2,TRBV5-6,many,ASSLRRTDYYGYT
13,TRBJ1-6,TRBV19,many,ASSTGQLYNSPLH
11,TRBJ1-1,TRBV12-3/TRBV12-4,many,ASSPPKNTEAF
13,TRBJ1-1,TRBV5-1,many,ASSLEPGVNSEAF
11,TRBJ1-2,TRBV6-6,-,ASSYPRGYGYT
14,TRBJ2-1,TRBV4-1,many,ASSQPRAGVTNEQF
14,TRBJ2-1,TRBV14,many,ASSQVWAGGPNEQF
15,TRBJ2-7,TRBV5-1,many,ASSAGRTSELPYEQY
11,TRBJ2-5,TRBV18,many,ASSTAWQETQY
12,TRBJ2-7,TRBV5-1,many,ASSLGQLSYEQY
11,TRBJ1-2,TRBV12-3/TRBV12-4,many,ASSLDGPYGYT
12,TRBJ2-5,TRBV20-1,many,SAGRTSDQETQY
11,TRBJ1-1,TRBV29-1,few,SVGGRLNTEAF
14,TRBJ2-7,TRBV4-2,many,ASSPETSGAPYEQY
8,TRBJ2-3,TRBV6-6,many,ASKEDTQY
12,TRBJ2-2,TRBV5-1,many,ASSLWRGAGELF
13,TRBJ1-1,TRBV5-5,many,ASSLGTGEYTEAF
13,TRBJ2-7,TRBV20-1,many,SAQRASTLSYEQY
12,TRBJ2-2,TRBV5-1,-,ASSPRGPTGELF
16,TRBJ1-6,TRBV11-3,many,ASSSAGGGYSYNSPLH
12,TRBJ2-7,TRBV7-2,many,ASSLLQGVIEQY